This T cell receptor (beta chain) comes out of a study of cytomegalovirus exposure and HLA in healthy donors (dated by TCRdb to between 2016 and 2019). Background for the entire study: An earlier analysis of roughly 500 of the donors reported under 300 Gb of sequence data and 95 million to 120 million unique TCR beta sequences obtained from about 179 million T cells. Class I and class II HLA loci were covered by the typing at four-digit resolution. An early release covering roughly 640 HLA-typed donors comprised roughly 300 gigabases of sequencing data and 85 million or so unique TCR sequences. Alongside the repertoire data, information on donor age, sex, ethnicity and CMV serostatus was compiled. Of the roughly 400 genotyped donors, 81% were placed in the genetic ancestry cluster associated with self-reported Caucasian donors. To predict cytomegalovirus infection status, the study combined high-throughput TCR immunosequencing, statistical association of individual TCRs with disease status, and machine learning. The study was designed to test whether signatures of past pathogen exposure could be identified by cataloging public T cell receptors. Rather than drawing on any new phenotypic data, the later analysis identified candidate immune exposures from TCR beta sequences and the way those sequences occurred across donors. Across approximately 400 genotyped donors of the cohort, an average of about 220,000 unique TCR beta nucleotide sequences per donor were sequenced, and 15% to 20% of those sequences were non-productive. In addition to the first cohort of 666 subjects, a separate validation cohort of some 120 different subjects was used. Every repertoire in the discovery cohort had been generated on one and the same sequencing platform. A later genetic analysis used genome-wide SNP genotypes for about 65% of the 666 donors, treating that subset as a discovery cohort. A later analysis re-examined previously published TCR beta repertoires from about 700 donors and added high-resolution HLA genotyping to investigate patterns of TCR occurrence. Roughly five DR-DQ haplotypes were handled as single units for association and clustering because linkage in the cohort was strong. The number of typed donors differed by locus: about 620-640 for A, B, C, DRB1 and DQB1; 522 for DQA1; about 600 for DPA1; and roughly 490 for DPB1. An earlier analysis of fewer than 700 of the donors applied high-throughput TCR beta sequencing to assess whether each TCR beta V gene segment acted as functional or pseudogenic. The study profiled the T cell repertoires of hundreds of subjects by immunosequencing and related them to cytomegalovirus serostatus. The paper as a whole reports these results and caveats: The sequencing pipeline was judged likely to have produced a cluster of highly shared sequence variants as a technical artifact. Some IMGT-functional V segments, including TRBV6-2 and TRBV6-3, could not be distinguished by the 87-base-pair reads and were therefore excluded. Linkage disequilibrium might explain the correlated functional status among segregating V segments, but an unknown experimental factor could not be ruled out. In vitro tests confirmed that a few of the cytomegalovirus-associated TCR beta chains recognize cytomegalovirus antigens. When HLA alleles, especially DR and DQ, strongly co-occurred, TCR associations were difficult to assign to individual alleles. Because HLA typing was unavailable for some donors at each locus, only the typed subset was used in association tests. A further reported finding was that TCR beta sequences accurately predicted the HLA-A and HLA-B alleles for most subjects in the first cohort. In a later analysis, TCR association rates were found to vary across HLA loci, with the most associated TCRs seen for DRB1 alleles and the fewest for HLA-C alleles. Cytomegalovirus status was reported to be diagnosed by the classifier with high specificity and sensitivity in both the original and validation cohorts. Seventeen rarely observed V segments, including chromosome 9 orphons, were excluded from the earlier analysis of about 610 of the donors because counts were too low. At a false discovery rate of 0.05, a later analysis linked some 18,000 TCR beta sequences to specific HLA alleles. It was suggested by the authors that the approach could potentially be generalized to other disease states and immunological phenotypes. This cohort had only TCR beta chains sequenced, and the lack of alpha or paired-chain data limited which features could be detected. Immune exposure information for the cohort was limited to CMV serostatus. The study gave a list of more than 150 TCR beta chains associated with cytomegalovirus. Several of the top co-occurrence clusters appeared to be linked to parvovirus B19, influenza, CMV and Epstein-Barr virus, according to a later analysis. In a later analysis, HLA-associated TCR beta chains were found to be more clonally expanded and to have lower generation probabilities than equally common non-associated chains. In an earlier analysis of about 600 of the donors, most TCR beta V segments appeared in productive rearrangements about 87% or about 30% of the time, broadly matching IMGT annotations. A later analysis found that most CMV-associated TCR beta chains appeared HLA-restricted, with HLA associations seemingly driven largely by CMV exposure. Most TCR sequences were observed very rarely across donors, whereas some public TCRs were present in many individuals. Roughly uniform sequencing depth across donors was assumed in presence/absence analyses, although this assumption may not hold. V-gene and J-gene trimming of TCR beta chains was associated with a missense DCLRE1C variant in a later genetic analysis, and the association was replicated in an independent cohort. Compared with the approximately 720-donor mean, donors in an Asian-associated ancestry cluster had fewer N-insertions in productive TCRs, according to a later genetic analysis.

Libraries were built with the immunoSEQ multiplex PCR assay. For the multiplex PCR, a mixture combining 60 forward primers for TCR Vbeta segments and 13 reverse primers for TCR Jbeta segments was used. Amplification of the CDR3 region of rearranged TCR beta genes was performed with a multiplex PCR assay on genomic DNA. On the Illumina HiSeq System, the amplified TCR beta libraries were sequenced as 87-base-pair reads. In the source study's methods: Across the 666 repertoires, a later analysis counted approximately 75 million unique TCR beta chains, roughly 11 million of which were shared by at least two donors. Raw reads were error-corrected and collapsed into unique sequences by a nearest-neighbor algorithm in which closely related sequences were merged to remove PCR and sequencing errors. V, D and J gene segments were assigned by aligning CDR3 sequences to IMGT reference sequences. For a sequence to be retained, a match of at least six nucleotides to both a V gene segment and a J gene segment was required. A rearrangement was called productive if the CDR3 had no stop codons and remained in frame with V and J, and every other rearrangement was called non-productive. Following IMGT convention, CDR3 was defined as the stretch from the second conserved V-encoded cysteine up to the conserved J-encoded phenylalanine. The earlier analysis of about 610 of the donors excluded any sequence lacking an unambiguous match to a single V gene segment. In an earlier analysis of 587 of the donors, V segments were called functional above 56.7% productive rearrangements and were called segregating when the between-donor standard deviation exceeded 5%. A statistical classification framework was built for diagnosing cytomegalovirus status from the catalog of TCR beta chain sequences. V and J gene assignment, in a later analysis, came from comparing TCR nucleotide sequences with IMGT/GENE-DB human TR gene sequences. Using the TCRdist pipeline, a later analysis assigned CDR3 sequences along with most-parsimonious VDJ recombination scenarios. A later analysis defined each TCR beta chain by its CDR3 amino acid sequence plus V-gene family, and excluded reads lacking a unique V-gene family. As a way to deal with suspected cross-contamination and a sequencing artifact, a later analysis dropped over 550 nucleotide sequences that were highly shared and had low generation probability. For each public chain, a later analysis derived a clonal expansion index from normalized ranks of inferred template counts within each repertoire. In a later analysis, generation probabilities were computed with a VDJ recombination model fitted to out-of-frame rearrangements, and the resulting probabilities were checked against IGoR. In a later analysis, hypergeometric tests were used to score TCR-TCR, TCR-HLA and TCR-CMV co-occurrence, with a repertoire-size bias correction applied to TCR pairs. To estimate false discovery rates, a later analysis permuted the HLA or CMV assignments 20 times. In a later analysis, co-occurring TCRs were grouped using DBSCAN, with TCRdist sequence similarity added in when clustering inside HLA-allele-positive subsets. Repertoires with fewer than 30,000 or more than 120,000 public chains, plus five repertoires with anomalous nucleotide sharing, were excluded from co-occurrence clustering. TCRdb carries this immuneACCESS record with in-frame sequences only. Its versions omit some clonotypes, under half of them owing to an unresolved V gene in the studies checked, with the rest unexplained. For V, J and clone size, that table is used; D and trimming come from the DNA. For this sample there are over 150,000 clones; around 75% appear just once. The ten largest clones add up to approximately 1.8% of the sample.

The cohort comprised 710 or so healthy bone marrow donors. At the time of sampling, every cohort member was nominally healthy, though immune exposures that went unrecorded were likely present. CMV serostatus was positive for almost 300 and negative for about half of the 666 cohort members, and was not recorded for this donor. A peripheral blood sample was collected from each donor, and TCR beta sequencing was performed on peripheral blood mononuclear cells. The Qiagen DNeasy Blood Extraction Kit was used to extract genomic DNA from the blood cell samples. According to the germline V gene (reference sequence), CDR1 reads MNHEY and CDR2 reads SMNVEV. The CDR3 has 19 amino acids, counting the end cysteine and phenylalanine. The sequence is cut down to CDR3 DNA, 57 bases in frame from base 1. Clipping removes 5 bases from V and 4 bases from J, with 14 as the unmatched junction base count. Concerning this clone itself: No antigen is known for it. Base qualities are not at hand, and no much larger clone is one base apart.

The receptor comes from a human donor in good health. The sample comprised PBMCs. The chain is encoded by TRBV27 joined to TRBJ2-3, and TRBD2 matches 14 of the central bases. The CDR3 region: CASSATSGGAVSLADTQYF. The base sequence is TGTGCCAGCAGTGCGACTAGCGGGGGGGCCGTGAGTCTCGCAGATACGCAGTATTTT.